This entry lists 10 T cell receptor beta chains sequenced from one sample in a study of blood T cell repertoires in COVID-19. The assay was immunoSEQ multiplex PCR, and TCRdb's table has in-frame clones only and misses some. The table shows 200,000 to 250,000 clones, with about 80% occurring only once. Sequenced: peripheral blood. Receptors originate from a woman aged 55-70 years with acute or convalescent COVID-19.

The chain recombines TRBV4-2 with TRBJ2-7; TRBD1 matches at 11 bases. J gave up 6 bases and V 8 bases, and 27 bases lay outside the gene matches. Per the germline V gene, CDR1 is LGHNA and CDR2 is YNFKEQ. The CDR3 has 20 residues. This CDR3 reads CASWGFQPPGDRDRGIEQYF. CDR3 in DNA: TGTGCCAGCTGGGGTTTTCAGCCCCCGGGAGACCGGGACAGGGGGATCGAGCAGTACTTC.

In nucleotides, the CDR3 is TGTGCCAGCAGCCCGGTTGGGGAGACAGGGGGCTCTGGGGCCAACGTCCTGACTTTC. It encodes CASSPVGETGGSGANVLTF. The chain joins TRBV7-6 to TRBJ2-6; 9 nucleotides agree with TRBD1. The CDR3 loop spans 19 amino acids. J was trimmed by 0 bases and V by 5 bases; bases with no gene match: 11. Germline V lookup: CDR1 SGHVS, CDR2 FNYEAQ. Full variable domain (outside the CDR3, taken from reference TRBV7-6 and TRBJ2-6): GAGVSQSPRYKVTKRGQDVALRCDPISGHVSLYWYRQALGQGPEFLTYFNYEAQQDKSGLPNDRFSAERPEGSISTLTIQRTEQRDSAMYRCASSPVGETGGSGANVLTFGAGSRLTVL.

The rearrangement joins TRBV7-9 to TRBJ1-1; D may be TRBD1 (6 bases). V gave up 5 bases and J gave up 8 bases, with 18 bases separating them. Germline V lookup: CDR1 SEHNR, CDR2 FQNEAQ (reference sequence). This CDR3 region has 14 residues. The CDR3 region is CASSPRDILPEAFF. CDR3 nucleotide sequence: TGTGCCAGCAGCCCCCGGGACATCCTCCCAGAAGCTTTCTTT.

The chain links TRBV5-1 to TRBJ2-6; 8 nucleotides agree with TRBD1. Germline CDR1 is SGHRS and CDR2 is YFSETQ. The CDR3 is 16 residues long. V dropped 1 base and J dropped 2; count of bases not matched to a gene: 2. In DNA form, the CDR3 reads TGCGCCAGCAGCTTGCAGGGGGCGGCTGGGGCCAACGTCCTGACTTTC. Translating gives CASSLQGAAGANVLTF. Supplemented by reference TRBV5-1 and TRBJ2-6, the full variable domain reads KAGVTQTPRYLIKTRGQQVTLSCSPISGHRSVSWYQQTPGQGLQFLFEYFSETQRNKGNFPGRFSGRQFSNSRSEMNVSTLELGDSALYLCASSLQGAAGANVLTFGAGSRLTVL.

The chain couples TRBV7-8 to TRBJ1-5, with a tentative D call TRBD1 (6 bases). Trimming took 1 base from V and 7 from J, leaving 17 bases between them. Germline values: CDR1 SGHVS, CDR2 FQNEAQ. This CDR3 comprises 16 residues. CDR3 coding DNA: TGTGCCAGCAGCTTAGTCGTTCCACAGGGAAGCCAGCCCCAGCATTTT. It yields the protein CASSLVVPQGSQPQHF.

The rearrangement uses TRBV5-1 and TRBJ1-1; D not resolved. The CDR3 is 14 residues long. V was cut by 0 bases and J by 0 bases, with 6 bases left in between. Germline CDR1 reads SGHRS; CDR2 reads YFSETQ. The CDR3 loop is CASSLASVNTEAFF. CDR3 bases: TGCGCCAGCAGCTTGGCCTCTGTGAACACTGAAGCTTTCTTT.

V gene TRBV19 combines with J gene TRBJ1-5, with 9 bases identical to TRBD1. The CDR3 totals 14 residues. The germline CDR1 and CDR2 sequences are LNHDA and SQIVND (reference sequence). V gave up 4 bases and J gave up 10 bases; unmatched junction bases: 8. The CDR3 here is CASSTLGQGEPQHF. The CDR3, as DNA: TGTGCCAGTAGTACTTTGGGACAGGGTGAACCCCAGCATTTT.

This clone was detected only a few times. V and J are TRBV4-2 and TRBJ1-1; 9 nucleotides match TRBD1. This CDR3 region has 18 residues. The trim removed 0 bases at V and 1 base at J, leaving 9 bases unmatched. Germline values: CDR1 LGHNA, CDR2 YNFKEQ. CDR3 DNA: TGTGCCAGCAGCCAAGATACGGACAGGGGAGTTGGGAACACTGAAGCTTTCTTT. As protein: CASSQDTDRGVGNTEAFF.

DNA for the CDR3: TGTGCCAGCAGCGTAGGACCACAGGGGGCGGTTTTCTTT. Translated, it gives CASSVGPQGAVFF. This rearrangement joins TRBV9 to TRBJ1-1; 9 positions agree with TRBD1. The CDR3 covers 13 residues. Trimming removed 0 bases from V and 13 bases from J; junction bases left unmatched: 7. Germline-derived CDR1 and CDR2 are SGDLS and YYNGEE.

This clone was recorded only once. The chain couples TRBV30 to TRBJ1-2, with a tentative D call TRBD1 (6 bases). Germline V gives CDR1 GTSNPN, CDR2 SVGIG (reference sequence). The germline V and J ends were trimmed by 0 bases and 5 bases, with 10 bases remaining between them. The CDR3 is 13 residues long. The CDR3 DNA is TGTGCCTGGAGTGTGGGGGGGGCTTATGGCTACACCTTC. Translation: CAWSVGGAYGYTF.